This note documents a single T cell receptor beta chain sequence. Its antigen remains unknown. This sample was included in a study of shared clonotypes between healthy human individuals. In germline, CDR1 is LNHDA, CDR2 SQIVND (reference sequence). With 8 bases removed from V and 0 bases from J, the gap between germline ends came to 15 bases. The CDR3 extends over 15 amino acids. The repertoire was sequenced with immunoSEQ multiplex PCR; TCRdb's copy has only in-frame clones and lacks some. This sample has over a million clones; approximately 98% occur once, and the top ten carry 0.4% to 0.55%. The study's findings and limits: Incomplete sequencing of sorted subsets was indicated by rarefaction despite large depth.

Sequenced: naive CD4+ T cells sorted from blood. Subset of the sample: CD45RA+ positively selected. The chain combines TRBV19 with TRBJ2-3, with a possible D match to TRBD1 (6 bases). This clonotype was obtained from a man aged 30 to 45 in good health. The DNA of the CDR3 is TGTGCCAGTTTTCACACAGGGAGTAGCACAGATACGCAGTATTTT. This translates into CASFHTGSSTDTQYF.